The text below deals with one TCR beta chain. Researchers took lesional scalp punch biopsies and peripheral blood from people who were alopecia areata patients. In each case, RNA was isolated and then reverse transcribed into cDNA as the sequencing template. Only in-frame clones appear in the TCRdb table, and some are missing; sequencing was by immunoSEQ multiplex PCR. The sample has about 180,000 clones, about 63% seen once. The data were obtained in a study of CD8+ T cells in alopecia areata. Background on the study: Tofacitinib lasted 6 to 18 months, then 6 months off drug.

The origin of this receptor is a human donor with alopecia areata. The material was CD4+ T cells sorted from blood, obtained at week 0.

The CDR3 sequence: CASCTRGDQETQYF. DNA for the CDR3: TGTGCCAGCTGTACCCGGGGGGACCAAGAGACCCAGTACTTC. This rearrangement joins TRBV7-6 to TRBJ2-5; 7 bases are shared with TRBD2. The V and J ends lost 8 bases and 0 bases, in that order; junction bases with no gene match: 6. Per germline, CDR1 SGHVS and CDR2 FNYEAQ. The CDR3 covers 14 residues.